This entry describes one T cell receptor beta chain. The data derive from a study of control samples from healthy donors and cancer patients. The CDR3 covers 12 residues. Germline CDR1 reads SGHKS; CDR2 reads YYEKEE (reference sequence). V was shortened by 5 bases and J by 6 bases, with 11 bases between the two germline ends. Produced via immunoSEQ multiplex PCR; TCRdb's table is partial and in-frame only. The table shows around 160,000 clones, with 80% to 95% occurring only once. The rearrangement links TRBV5-5 to TRBJ1-2; perhaps TRBD1 as D (5 bases). Sequencing was performed on blood. The receptor was derived from a man in his late teens or twenties in good health. Here the CDR3 reads CASSRGPDGYTF. The CDR3 coding sequence is TGTGCCAGCAGTAGGGGCCCGGATGGCTACACCTTC.